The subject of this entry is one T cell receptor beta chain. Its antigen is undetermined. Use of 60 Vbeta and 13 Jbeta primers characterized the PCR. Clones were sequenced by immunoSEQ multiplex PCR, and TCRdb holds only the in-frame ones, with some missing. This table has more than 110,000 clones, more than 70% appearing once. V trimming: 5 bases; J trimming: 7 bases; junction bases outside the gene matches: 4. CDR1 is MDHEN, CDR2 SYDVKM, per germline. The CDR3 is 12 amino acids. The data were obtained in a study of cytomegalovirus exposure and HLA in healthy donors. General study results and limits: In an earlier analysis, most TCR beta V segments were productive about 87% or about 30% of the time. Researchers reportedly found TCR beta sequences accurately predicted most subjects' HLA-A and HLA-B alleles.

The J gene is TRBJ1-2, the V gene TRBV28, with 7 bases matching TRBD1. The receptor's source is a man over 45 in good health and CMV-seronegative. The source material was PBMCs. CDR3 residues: CASSRQGGGYTF. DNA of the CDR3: TGTGCCAGCAGTCGACAGGGCGGTGGCTACACCTTC.